A selection of T cell receptor beta chains follows, all from one sample in a study of post-analysis software for immune sequencing data. TCRdb re-called the PCR reads through MiXCR, storing one row per CDR3 protein. This sample yields hundreds of thousands of distinct CDR3 sequences, of which about 50% are seen a single time; approximately 4.4% belongs to the top ten. Input material: blood. Receptors were obtained from a girl aged 10-17 years with multiple sclerosis. CDR3s include the opening cysteine and the closing phenylalanine or tryptophan. D genes are given only for firm matches. Only part of the rows carry a size: once, few, many, or a class if the clone is expanded.

v_gene: TRBV29-1
d_gene: .
abundance: .
j_gene: TRBJ2-3
CDR3aa: CSVSRGRGDTQYF
CDR3nt: TGCAGCGTCTCTCGAGGGAGAGGAGATACGCAGTATTTT

v_gene: TRBV7-2
d_gene: .
abundance: few
j_gene: TRBJ2-3
CDR3aa: CASSLAHSDTDTQYF
CDR3nt: TGTGCCAGCAGCTTAGCGCATAGCGACACAGATACGCAGTATTTT

v_gene: TRBV5-6
d_gene: .
abundance: few
j_gene: TRBJ2-7
CDR3aa: CASSDTTGPGVYEQYF
CDR3nt: TGTGCCAGCAGCGACACAACAGGACCGGGGGTCTACGAGCAGTACTTC

v_gene: TRBV7-8
d_gene: .
abundance: .
j_gene: TRBJ2-7
CDR3aa: CASSLASVGEGASYEQYF
CDR3nt: TGTGCCAGCAGCTTAGCGTCTGTGGGGGAGGGGGCCTCCTACGAGCAGTACTTC

v_gene: TRBV9
d_gene: .
abundance: few
j_gene: TRBJ2-5
CDR3aa: CASSVRERETQYF
CDR3nt: TGTGCCAGCAGCGTTCGGGAGCGGGAGACCCAGTACTTC

v_gene: TRBV7-6
d_gene: TRBD2
abundance: .
j_gene: TRBJ2-7
CDR3aa: CASSLVGTSGPSYNEQYF
CDR3nt: TGTGCCAGCAGCTTAGTTGGGACTAGCGGGCCCTCCTACAATGAGCAGTACTTC

v_gene: TRBV10-3
d_gene: .
abundance: few
j_gene: TRBJ2-7
CDR3aa: CAISDPRINEQYF
CDR3nt: TGTGCCATCAGTGACCCTCGGATTAACGAGCAGTACTTC

v_gene: TRBV6-1
d_gene: TRBD2
abundance: .
j_gene: TRBJ2-5
CDR3aa: CASSALAGETQYF
CDR3nt: TGTGCCAGCAGTGCCCTAGCGGGAGAGACCCAGTACTTC

v_gene: TRBV29-1
d_gene: TRBD1
abundance: .
j_gene: TRBJ1-2
CDR3aa: CSALGQGANYGYTF
CDR3nt: TGCAGCGCCTTGGGACAGGGGGCTAACTATGGCTACACCTTC

v_gene: TRBV20-1
d_gene: .
abundance: few
j_gene: TRBJ2-7
CDR3aa: CSARKEGTYEQYF
CDR3nt: TGCAGTGCTAGGAAGGAGGGGACCTACGAGCAGTACTTC

v_gene: TRBV29-1
d_gene: .
abundance: few
j_gene: TRBJ2-7
CDR3aa: CSVGVSPYEQYF
CDR3nt: TGCAGCGTTGGAGTGAGCCCCTACGAGCAGTACTTC

v_gene: TRBV6-4
d_gene: TRBD2
abundance: few
j_gene: TRBJ2-1
CDR3aa: CASSAVSGSHNEQFF
CDR3nt: TGTGCCAGCAGTGCCGTTAGCGGGAGTCACAATGAGCAGTTCTTC

v_gene: TRBV6-5
d_gene: .
abundance: .
j_gene: TRBJ2-3
CDR3aa: CASSRRSGIRSTDTQYF
CDR3nt: TGTGCCAGCAGCCGACGGTCTGGTATACGTAGCACAGATACGCAGTATTTT

v_gene: TRBV15
d_gene: .
abundance: .
j_gene: TRBJ2-1
CDR3aa: CATSSDLPAYNEQFF
CDR3nt: TGTGCCACCAGCAGCGACCTCCCTGCATACAATGAGCAGTTCTTC

v_gene: TRBV3-1
d_gene: .
abundance: .
j_gene: TRBJ2-7
CDR3aa: CASSVGGRGLSYEQYF
CDR3nt: TGTGCCAGCAGCGTAGGAGGGCGGGGACTCTCCTACGAGCAGTACTTC

v_gene: TRBV29-1
d_gene: .
abundance: few
j_gene: TRBJ2-7
CDR3aa: CSVIRDLQEAQYF
CDR3nt: TGCAGCGTTATACGGGACTTGCAAGAGGCCCAGTACTTC

v_gene: TRBV12-3/TRBV12-4
d_gene: .
abundance: few
j_gene: TRBJ2-5
CDR3aa: CASSFRGLRVWETQYF
CDR3nt: TGTGCCAGCAGTTTCAGGGGCCTCAGGGTGTGGGAGACCCAGTACTTC

v_gene: TRBV19
d_gene: TRBD1
abundance: .
j_gene: TRBJ2-1
CDR3aa: CASSINRGIDEQFF
CDR3nt: TGTGCCAGTAGTATTAACAGGGGTATCGATGAGCAGTTCTTC

v_gene: TRBV29-1
d_gene: .
abundance: once
j_gene: TRBJ1-2
CDR3aa: CSVAPGENGYTF
CDR3nt: TGCAGCGTTGCGCCGGGGGAGAATGGCTACACCTTC

v_gene: TRBV7-9
d_gene: .
abundance: .
j_gene: TRBJ2-7
CDR3aa: CASSLGLVGAYEQYF
CDR3nt: TGTGCCAGCAGCTTAGGTCTAGTAGGAGCATACGAGCAGTACTTC

v_gene: TRBV3-1
d_gene: TRBD2
abundance: few
j_gene: TRBJ2-7
CDR3aa: CASSQPSGGAYEQYF
CDR3nt: TGTGCCAGCAGCCAACCCAGCGGGGGGGCCTACGAGCAGTACTTC

v_gene: TRBV13
d_gene: .
abundance: once
j_gene: TRBJ2-2
CDR3aa: CASSLELGENTGELFF
CDR3nt: TGTGCCAGCAGCTTAGAGTTGGGTGAGAACACCGGGGAGCTGTTTTTT

v_gene: TRBV3-1
d_gene: .
abundance: .
j_gene: TRBJ1-2
CDR3aa: CASSRSRAGYTF
CDR3nt: TGTGCCAGCAGCCGGAGCAGGGCTGGCTACACCTTC

v_gene: TRBV29-1
d_gene: .
abundance: .
j_gene: TRBJ1-2
CDR3aa: CSVEEGIQHSYGYTF
CDR3nt: TGCAGCGTTGAAGAAGGAATCCAGCACAGCTATGGCTACACCTTC

v_gene: TRBV5-1
d_gene: TRBD1
abundance: .
j_gene: TRBJ2-1
CDR3aa: CASSWDRTYNEQFF
CDR3nt: TGCGCCAGCAGCTGGGACAGGACCTACAATGAGCAGTTCTTC

v_gene: TRBV4-1
d_gene: .
abundance: .
j_gene: TRBJ2-3
CDR3aa: CASSQRRAGNRDTQYF
CDR3nt: TGCGCCAGCAGCCAGAGGAGGGCAGGGAATCGAGATACGCAGTATTTT

v_gene: TRBV29-1
d_gene: .
abundance: .
j_gene: TRBJ1-5
CDR3aa: CSVEVQGGQPQHF
CDR3nt: TGCAGCGTTGAAGTCCAGGGCGGACAGCCCCAGCATTTT

v_gene: TRBV7-8
d_gene: TRBD2
abundance: .
j_gene: TRBJ2-1
CDR3aa: CASSPVAREGYEQFF
CDR3nt: TGTGCCAGCAGCCCCGTGGCGCGGGAGGGATATGAGCAGTTCTTC

v_gene: TRBV20-1
d_gene: .
abundance: .
j_gene: TRBJ2-7
CDR3aa: CSARDNGGHTYEQYF
CDR3nt: TGCAGTGCTAGAGATAACGGGGGTCACACCTACGAGCAGTACTTC

v_gene: TRBV7-3
d_gene: .
abundance: few
j_gene: TRBJ2-1
CDR3aa: CASSSGSARNEQFF
CDR3nt: TGTGCCAGCAGCTCCGGCAGTGCGAGGAATGAGCAGTTCTTC

v_gene: TRBV2
d_gene: TRBD1
abundance: .
j_gene: TRBJ2-4
CDR3aa: CASRGQGSDIQYF
CDR3nt: TGTGCCAGCAGGGGACAGGGATCGGACATTCAGTACTTC

v_gene: TRBV5-1
d_gene: TRBD1
abundance: .
j_gene: TRBJ2-7
CDR3aa: CASSPSGTALTYEQYF
CDR3nt: TGCGCCAGCAGCCCATCCGGGACAGCCTTAACCTACGAGCAGTACTTC

v_gene: TRBV21-1
d_gene: .
abundance: few
j_gene: TRBJ2-6
CDR3aa: CASSFDRAGANVLTF
CDR3nt: TGTGCCAGCAGCTTTGACAGGGCTGGGGCCAACGTCCTGACTTTC

v_gene: TRBV9
d_gene: .
abundance: .
j_gene: TRBJ2-1
CDR3aa: CASSPPPGYNEQFF
CDR3nt: TGTGCCAGCAGCCCCCCCCCAGGGTACAATGAGCAGTTCTTC

v_gene: TRBV29-1
d_gene: .
abundance: .
j_gene: TRBJ1-2
CDR3aa: CSVDADNYGYTF
CDR3nt: TGCAGCGTTGATGCAGATAACTATGGCTACACCTTC

v_gene: TRBV19
d_gene: .
abundance: .
j_gene: TRBJ2-1
CDR3aa: CASSTSGGGEQFF
CDR3nt: TGTGCCAGTAGTACCTCAGGGGGAGGTGAGCAGTTCTTC

v_gene: TRBV12-3/TRBV12-4
d_gene: .
abundance: .
j_gene: TRBJ1-6
CDR3aa: CASTSRPRRSSYNSPLHF
CDR3nt: TGTGCCAGCACCTCCAGACCCAGGAGAAGCTCCTATAATTCACCCCTCCACTTT

v_gene: TRBV3-1
d_gene: .
abundance: few
j_gene: TRBJ2-7
CDR3aa: CASSQEIQSEQYF
CDR3nt: TGTGCCAGCAGCCAAGAGATACAGAGCGAGCAGTACTTC

v_gene: TRBV4-1
d_gene: .
abundance: .
j_gene: TRBJ2-7
CDR3aa: CASSQDRLNHEQYF
CDR3nt: TGCGCCAGCAGCCAAGATCGGCTTAACCACGAGCAGTACTTC